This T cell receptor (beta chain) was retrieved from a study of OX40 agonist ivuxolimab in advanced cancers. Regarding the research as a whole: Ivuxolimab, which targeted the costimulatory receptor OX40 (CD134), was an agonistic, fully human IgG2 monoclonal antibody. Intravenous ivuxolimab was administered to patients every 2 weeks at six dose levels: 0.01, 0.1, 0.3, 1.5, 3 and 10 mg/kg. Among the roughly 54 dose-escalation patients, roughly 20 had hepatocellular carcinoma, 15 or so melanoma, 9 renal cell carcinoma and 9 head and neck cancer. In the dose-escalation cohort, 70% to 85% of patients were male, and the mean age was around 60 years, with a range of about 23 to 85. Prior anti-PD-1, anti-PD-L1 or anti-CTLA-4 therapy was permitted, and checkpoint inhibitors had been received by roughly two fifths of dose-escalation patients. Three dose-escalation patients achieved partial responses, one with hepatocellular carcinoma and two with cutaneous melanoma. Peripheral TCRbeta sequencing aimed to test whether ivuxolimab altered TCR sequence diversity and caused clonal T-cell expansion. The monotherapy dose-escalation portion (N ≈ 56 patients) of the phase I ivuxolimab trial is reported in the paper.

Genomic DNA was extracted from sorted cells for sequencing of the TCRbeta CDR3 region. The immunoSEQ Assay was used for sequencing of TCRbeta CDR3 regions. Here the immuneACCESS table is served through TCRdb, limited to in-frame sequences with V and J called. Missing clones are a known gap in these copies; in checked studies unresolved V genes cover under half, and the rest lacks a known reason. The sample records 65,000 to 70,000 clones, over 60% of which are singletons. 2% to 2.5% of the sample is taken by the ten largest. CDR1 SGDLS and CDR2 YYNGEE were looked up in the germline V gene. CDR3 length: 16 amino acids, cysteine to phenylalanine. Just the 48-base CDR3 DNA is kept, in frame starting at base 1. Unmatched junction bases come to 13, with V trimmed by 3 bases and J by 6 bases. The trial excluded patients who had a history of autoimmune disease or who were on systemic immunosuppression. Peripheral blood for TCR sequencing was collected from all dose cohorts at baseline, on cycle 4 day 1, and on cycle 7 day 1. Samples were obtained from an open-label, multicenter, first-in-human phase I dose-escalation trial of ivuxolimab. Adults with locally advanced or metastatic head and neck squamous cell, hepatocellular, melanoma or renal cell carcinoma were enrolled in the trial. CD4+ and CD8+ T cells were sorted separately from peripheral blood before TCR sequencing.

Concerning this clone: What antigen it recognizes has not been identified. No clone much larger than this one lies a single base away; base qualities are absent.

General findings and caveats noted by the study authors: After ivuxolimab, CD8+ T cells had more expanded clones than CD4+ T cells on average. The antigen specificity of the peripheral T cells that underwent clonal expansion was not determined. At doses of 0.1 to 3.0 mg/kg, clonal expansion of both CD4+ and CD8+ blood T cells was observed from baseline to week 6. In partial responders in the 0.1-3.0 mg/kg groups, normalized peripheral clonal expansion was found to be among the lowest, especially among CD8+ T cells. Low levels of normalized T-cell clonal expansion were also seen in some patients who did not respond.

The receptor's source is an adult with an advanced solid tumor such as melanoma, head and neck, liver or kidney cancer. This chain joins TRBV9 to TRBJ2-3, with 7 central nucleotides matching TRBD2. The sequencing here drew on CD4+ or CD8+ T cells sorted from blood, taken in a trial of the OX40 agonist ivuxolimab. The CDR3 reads CASSASSTGGPDTQYF. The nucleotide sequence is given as TGTGCCAGCAGCGCGTCGTCTACGGGGGGACCCGATACGCAGTATTTT.